The entry below describes one T cell receptor beta chain. Authors' data handling: Estimation of nucleated cell counts relied on the amplification of reference gene primers. Clones were sequenced by immunoSEQ multiplex PCR, and TCRdb holds only the in-frame ones, with some missing. The V and J calls and the clone size are those of that table, but D and trimming were determined from the DNA. This sample has around 39,000 clones, with almost 90% found just once. Between the trimmed V and J ends, which lost 3 bases and 7 bases, there was a span of 13 bases. The germline gives CDR1 ENHRY, CDR2 SYGVKD. The CDR3 contains 14 residues. These data are taken from a study of blood T cell repertoires in COVID-19. As for the study in general: Acute and convalescent COVID-19 samples came from the United States, Italy and Spain. In each case, the material was cDNA or gDNA derived from T cells, B-cell-depleted T cells, or PBMCs.

The sequencing input was peripheral blood. This rearrangement joins TRBV10-3 to TRBJ2-1, with D tentatively TRBD1 (5 bases). The origin of this receptor is a man aged 65 to 79 with acute or convalescent COVID-19. In nucleotides, the CDR3 is TGTGCCATCAGTGACTTTAAGGGGTCGAATGAGCAGTTCTTC. Residues: CAISDFKGSNEQFF.